The clone carrying this T cell receptor beta chain was detected many times. Its cognate antigen is unknown. A single record per CDR3 protein comes from TCRdb applying MiXCR to the 5' RACE reads. This table has approximately 19,000 distinct CDR3 sequences, about 4.8% appearing once. This CDR3 is built from 15 residues. Germline lookup yields CDR1 KGHDR and CDR2 SFDVKD. With 3 bases removed from V and 6 bases from J, the gap between germline ends came to 14 bases. This entry is derived from a study of early T cells in non-severe SARS-CoV-2 infection. Whole-study results and caveats: Reliance on VDJdb matching favored anti-spike CD8 responses; private and CD4 specificities were missed.

The TCR sequence derives from an adult who was a healthcare worker with PCR-confirmed SARS-CoV-2 infection or an uninfected control (not recorded which). The chain has TRBV24-1 and TRBJ1-5; TRBD1 is a possible D gene (6 bases). The specimen sequenced was whole blood. The CDR3 region has the DNA TGTGCCACCAGTGATGGCGGGAGGGGGTTTCAGCCCCAGCATTTT. Protein sequence: CATSDGGRGFQPQHF.